This T cell receptor beta chain was sequenced in a study of T cell repertoires in cytomegalovirus infection. This clonotype was found a few times. The antigen is unknown. TCRdb itself ran the reads through MiXCR, one entry per CDR3 protein. The repertoire holds about 360,000 distinct CDR3 sequences, roughly 36% seen once, with roughly 13% in the top ten. The CDR3 loop spans 13 amino acids. The V and J ends lost 6 bases and 2 bases respectively, with 11 bases between them. The chain joins TRBV12-3 or TRBV12-4 to TRBJ2-7; weak D call: TRBD2 (5 bases). Sequencing used cultured PBMCs, obtained from culture after CMV antigen stimulation. The receptor was isolated from a human donor in good health (CMV status not recorded). Some clones in this sample may be carry-over from other donors' samples. CDR3 residues: CASRPTGTYEQYV. The CDR3 DNA reads TGTGCCAGCAGGCCGACGGGGACCTACGAGCAGTACGTC.